The rows below give T cell receptor beta chains drawn from one sample of a study of blood T cell repertoires in COVID-19. Libraries were prepared by immunoSEQ multiplex PCR; TCRdb keeps only in-frame clonotypes and omits some of them. The sample contains 250,000 to 300,000 clones, 65% to 90% of which appear only once. The sample comprised peripheral blood. The source is a man aged 25 to 45 with active or convalescent COVID-19. The CDR3 runs from the conserved cysteine through the conserved F or W.

v_call	cdr3_length	j_call	cdr3_aa
TRBV4-2	13	TRBJ2-7	CASSQVSSYEQYF
TRBV27	13	TRBJ2-5	CASSLALQETQYF
TRBV10-1	14	TRBJ2-5	CASSESTAQETQYF
TRBV28	16	TRBJ2-1	CASSYTMRQGRNEQFF
TRBV19	14	TRBJ1-3	CASSMTGSGNTIYF
TRBV10-3	14	TRBJ1-2	CAIPLGTGDSGYTF
TRBV7-2	17	TRBJ1-2	CASSLDFRRAVGYGYTF
TRBV7-9	14	TRBJ2-5	CASSRSQEQETQYF
TRBV6-6	14	TRBJ1-2	CASSYGRQAYGYTF
TRBV27	14	TRBJ1-1	CASSHLTGNTEAFF
TRBV9	15	TRBJ2-5	CASSVAGGLQETQYF
TRBV24-1	21	TRBJ2-3	CATSPTRLAGGPGIETDTQYF
TRBV6-6	14	TRBJ2-3	CASSRSGGTDTQYF
TRBV27	16	TRBJ2-4	CASRKRGTAGGDIQYF
TRBV7-6	17	TRBJ2-1	CASSLAPLAGGYNEQFF
TRBV12-3/TRBV12-4	11	TRBJ1-2	CASSSRYGYTF
TRBV5-6	15	TRBJ2-2	CASSALRGNTGELFF
TRBV9	14	TRBJ2-5	CASSVLGAGETQYF
TRBV7-2	12	TRBJ1-1	CASSADRGRAFF
TRBV20-1	13	TRBJ1-1	CSASSLVNTEAFF
TRBV11-2	15	TRBJ2-1	CASSLEASLLNEQFF
TRBV7-8	14	TRBJ2-7	CASSAGQGAYEQYF
TRBV11-2	14	TRBJ1-3	CASSLDSSGNTIYF
TRBV2	15	TRBJ2-2	CASSEWDSNTGELFF
TRBV6-5	15	TRBJ1-1	CASSYGGRVNTEAFF
TRBV12-3/TRBV12-4	13	TRBJ1-2	CASSLAGVYGYTF
TRBV9	14	TRBJ1-4	CASSGTGGNEKLFF
TRBV4-1	18	TRBJ1-3	CASSQSPPPMSSGNTIYF
TRBV7-2	15	TRBJ1-5	CASSLLSNSNQPQHF
TRBV25-1	15	TRBJ2-3	CASSEWWEGADTQYF
TRBV3-1/TRBV3-2	13	TRBJ2-4	CASSGGTNDIQYF
TRBV5-6	14	TRBJ1-2	CASGQGSSNYGYTF
TRBV10-2	14	TRBJ2-7	CASSIGTFSYEQYF
TRBV5-5	20	TRBJ1-5	CASSLVSLDRATVGHQPQHF
TRBV5-1	15	TRBJ2-3	CASSLSTGGTDTQYF
TRBV6-6	12	TRBJ2-7	CASSPQTYEQYF
TRBV19	14	TRBJ1-1	CATNNRDMNTEAFF
TRBV7-9	16	TRBJ1-2	CASSFQGQVKLYGYTF
TRBV27	14	TRBJ2-7	CASSGAGVVYEQYF
TRBV5-8	14	TRBJ2-5	CASSYGTFFETQYF
TRBV18	14	TRBJ2-1	CASSRTGPLDEQFF
TRBV29-1	13	TRBJ2-2	CSVIATNTGELFF
TRBV15	15	TRBJ1-1	CATSRDKGVGTEAFF
TRBV11-2	14	TRBJ1-2	CASSLVGSIYGYTF
TRBV10-3	15	TRBJ1-2	CAISEDGGANYGYTF
TRBV27	21	TRBJ1-2	CASSTRIGRERDPRGRYGYTF
TRBV2	15	TRBJ1-4	CASRPAGARGEKLFF
TRBV6-5	14	TRBJ2-5	CASSRTGGQETQYF
TRBV6-5	16	TRBJ2-7	CASSYEYGREGYEQYF
TRBV6-6	15	TRBJ1-5	CASSYDANGDQPQHF
TRBV13	15	TRBJ2-1	CASSLGGESYNEQFF